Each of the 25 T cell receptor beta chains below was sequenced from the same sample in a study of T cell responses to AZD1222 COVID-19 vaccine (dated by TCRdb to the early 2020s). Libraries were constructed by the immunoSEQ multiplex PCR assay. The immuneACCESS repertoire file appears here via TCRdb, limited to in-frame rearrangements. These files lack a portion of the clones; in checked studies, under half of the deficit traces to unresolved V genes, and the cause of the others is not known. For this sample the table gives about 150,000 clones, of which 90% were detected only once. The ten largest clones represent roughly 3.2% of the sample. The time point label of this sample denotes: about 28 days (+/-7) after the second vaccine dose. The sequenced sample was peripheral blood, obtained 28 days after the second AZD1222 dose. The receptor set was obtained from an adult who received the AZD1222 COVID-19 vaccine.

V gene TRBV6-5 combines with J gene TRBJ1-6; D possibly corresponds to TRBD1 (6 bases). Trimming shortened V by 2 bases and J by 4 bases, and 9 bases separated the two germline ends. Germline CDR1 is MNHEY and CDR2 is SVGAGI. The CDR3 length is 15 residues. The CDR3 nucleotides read TGTGCCAGCAGTTACGACGGACAGTATAATTCACCCCTCCACTTT. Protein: CASSYDGQYNSPLHF.

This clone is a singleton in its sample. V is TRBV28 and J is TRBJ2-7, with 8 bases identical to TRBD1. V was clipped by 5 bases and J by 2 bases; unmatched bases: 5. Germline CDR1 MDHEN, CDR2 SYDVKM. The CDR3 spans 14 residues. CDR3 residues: CASSPDRVTYEQYF. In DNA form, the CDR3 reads TGTGCCAGCAGTCCGGACAGGGTCACCTACGAGCAGTACTTC.

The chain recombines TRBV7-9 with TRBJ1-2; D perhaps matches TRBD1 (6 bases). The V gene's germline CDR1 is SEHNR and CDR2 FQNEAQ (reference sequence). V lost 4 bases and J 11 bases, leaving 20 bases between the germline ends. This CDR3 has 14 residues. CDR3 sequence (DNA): TGTGCCAGCAGCTCCAGGGGATTCCCGTCTGGTTACACCTTC. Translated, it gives CASSSRGFPSGYTF.

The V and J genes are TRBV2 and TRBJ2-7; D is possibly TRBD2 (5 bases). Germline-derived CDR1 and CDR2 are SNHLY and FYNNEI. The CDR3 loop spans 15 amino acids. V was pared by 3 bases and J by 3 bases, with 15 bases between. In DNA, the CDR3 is TGTGCCAGCAGTGACGGTTCGGAGCGGTTCTACGAGCAGTACTTC. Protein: CASSDGSERFYEQYF.

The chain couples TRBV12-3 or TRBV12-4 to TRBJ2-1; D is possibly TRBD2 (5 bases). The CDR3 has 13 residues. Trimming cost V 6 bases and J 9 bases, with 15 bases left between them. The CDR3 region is CASSPLLGGEQFF. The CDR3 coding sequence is TGTGCCAGCAGCCCGCTCCTCGGAGGTGAGCAGTTCTTC.

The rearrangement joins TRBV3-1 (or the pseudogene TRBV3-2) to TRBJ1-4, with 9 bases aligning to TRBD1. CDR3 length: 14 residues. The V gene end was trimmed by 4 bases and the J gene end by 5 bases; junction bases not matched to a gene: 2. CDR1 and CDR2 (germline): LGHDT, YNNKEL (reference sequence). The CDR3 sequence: CASSPGQGNEKLFF. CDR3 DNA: TGTGCCAGCAGCCCTGGACAGGGGAATGAAAAACTGTTTTTT.

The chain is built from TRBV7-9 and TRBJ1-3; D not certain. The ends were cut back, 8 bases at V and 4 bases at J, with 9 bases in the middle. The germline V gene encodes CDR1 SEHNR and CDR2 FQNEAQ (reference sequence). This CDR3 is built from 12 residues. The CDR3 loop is CASPQGGNTIYF. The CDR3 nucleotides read TGTGCCAGCCCCCAAGGGGGAAACACCATATATTTT.

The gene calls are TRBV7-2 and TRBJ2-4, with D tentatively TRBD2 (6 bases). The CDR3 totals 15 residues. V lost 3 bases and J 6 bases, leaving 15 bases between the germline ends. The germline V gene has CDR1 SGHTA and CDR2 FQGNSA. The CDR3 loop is CASSFVGLEGNIQYF. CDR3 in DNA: TGTGCCAGCAGCTTCGTGGGACTTGAGGGAAACATTCAGTACTTC.

CDR3: CASSPRDTGRSPLHF. The CDR3 region has the DNA TGTGCCAGCAGTCCCCGGGACACGGGTCGTTCACCCCTCCACTTT. The chain carries TRBV27 and TRBJ1-6; TRBD1 might be the D (6 bases). Trimming cost V 5 bases and J 9 bases, with 17 bases left between them. Per the germline V gene, CDR1 is MNHEY and CDR2 is SMNVEV (reference sequence). CDR3 length equals 15 residues.

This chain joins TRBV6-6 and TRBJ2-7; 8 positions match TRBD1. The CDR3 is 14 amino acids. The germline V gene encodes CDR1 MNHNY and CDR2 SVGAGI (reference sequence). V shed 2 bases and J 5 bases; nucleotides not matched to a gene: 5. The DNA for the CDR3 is TGTGCCAGCAGTTACACAGGGGGGTCGCACGAGCAGTACTTC. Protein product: CASSYTGGSHEQYF.

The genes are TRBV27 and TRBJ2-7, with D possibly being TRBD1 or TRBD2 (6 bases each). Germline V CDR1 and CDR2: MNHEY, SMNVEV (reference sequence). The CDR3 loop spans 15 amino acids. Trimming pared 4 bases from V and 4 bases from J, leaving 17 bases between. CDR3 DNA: TGTGCCAGCAGTTCGGAGATGCGGGACACTTACGAGCAGTACTTC. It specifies CASSSEMRDTYEQYF.

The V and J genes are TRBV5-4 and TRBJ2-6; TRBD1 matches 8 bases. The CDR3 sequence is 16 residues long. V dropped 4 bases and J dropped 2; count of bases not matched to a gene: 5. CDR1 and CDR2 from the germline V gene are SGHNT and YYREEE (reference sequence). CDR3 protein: CASSVYRGAGANVLTF. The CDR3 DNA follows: TGTGCCAGCAGCGTGTACAGGGGGGCTGGGGCCAACGTCCTGACTTTC. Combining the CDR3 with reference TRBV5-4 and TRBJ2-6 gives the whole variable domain ETGVTQSPTHLIKTRGQQVTLRCSSQSGHNTVSWYQQALGQGPQFIFQYYREEENGRGNFPPRFSGLQFPNYSSELNVNALELDDSALYLCASSVYRGAGANVLTFGAGSRLTVL.

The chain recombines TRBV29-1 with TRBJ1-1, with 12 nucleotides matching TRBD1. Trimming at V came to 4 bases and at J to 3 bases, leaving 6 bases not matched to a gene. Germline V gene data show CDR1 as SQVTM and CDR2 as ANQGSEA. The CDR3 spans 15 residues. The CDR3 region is CSVAGTGGSYTEAFF. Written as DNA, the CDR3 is TGCAGCGTTGCCGGGACAGGGGGCTCCTACACTGAAGCTTTCTTT.

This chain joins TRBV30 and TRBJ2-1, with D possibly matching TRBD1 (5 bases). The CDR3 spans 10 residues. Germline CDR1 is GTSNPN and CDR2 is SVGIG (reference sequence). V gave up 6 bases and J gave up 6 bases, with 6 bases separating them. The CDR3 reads CACQGNEQFF. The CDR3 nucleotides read TGTGCCTGCCAGGGCAATGAGCAGTTCTTC.

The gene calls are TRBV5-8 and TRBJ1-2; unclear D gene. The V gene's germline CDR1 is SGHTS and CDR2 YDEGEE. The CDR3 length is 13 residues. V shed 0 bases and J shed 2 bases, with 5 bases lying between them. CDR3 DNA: TGTGCCAGCAGCTTGGGTCAAAACTATGGCTACACCTTC. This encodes CASSLGQNYGYTF.

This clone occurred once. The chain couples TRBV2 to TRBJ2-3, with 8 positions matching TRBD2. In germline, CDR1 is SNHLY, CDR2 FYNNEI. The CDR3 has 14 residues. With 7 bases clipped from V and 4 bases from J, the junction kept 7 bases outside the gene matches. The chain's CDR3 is CASNLAGGADTQYF. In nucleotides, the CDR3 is TGTGCCAGCAATTTGGCGGGAGGAGCAGATACGCAGTATTTT.

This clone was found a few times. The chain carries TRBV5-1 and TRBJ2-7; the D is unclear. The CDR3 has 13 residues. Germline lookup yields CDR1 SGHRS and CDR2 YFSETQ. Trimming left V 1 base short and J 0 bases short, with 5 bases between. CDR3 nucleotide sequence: TGCGCCAGCAGCTTGCTCAGCTCCTACGAGCAGTACTTC. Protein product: CASSLLSSYEQYF.

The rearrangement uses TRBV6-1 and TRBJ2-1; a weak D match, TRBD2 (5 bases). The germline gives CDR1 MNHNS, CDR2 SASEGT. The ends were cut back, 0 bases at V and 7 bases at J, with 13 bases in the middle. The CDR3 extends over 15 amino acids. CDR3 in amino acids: CASSEAVASRNEQFF. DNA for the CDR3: TGTGCCAGCAGTGAAGCAGTAGCTAGCCGGAATGAGCAGTTCTTC.

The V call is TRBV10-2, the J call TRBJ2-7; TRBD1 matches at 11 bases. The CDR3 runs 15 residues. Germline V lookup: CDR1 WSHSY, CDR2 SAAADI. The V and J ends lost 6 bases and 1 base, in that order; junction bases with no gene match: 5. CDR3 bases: TGCGCCAGCAGCTTCGGGACAGGGGGGTCCTACGAGCAGTACTTC. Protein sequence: CASSFGTGGSYEQYF.

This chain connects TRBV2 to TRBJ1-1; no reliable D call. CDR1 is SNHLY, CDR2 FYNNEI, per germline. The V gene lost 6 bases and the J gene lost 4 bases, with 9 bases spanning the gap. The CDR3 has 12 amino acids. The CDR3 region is CASRGRRTEAFF. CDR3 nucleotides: TGTGCCAGCAGAGGTAGACGCACTGAAGCTTTCTTT. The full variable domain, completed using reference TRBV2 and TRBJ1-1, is EPEVTQTPSHQVTQMGQEVILRCVPISNHLYFYWYRQILGQKVEFLVSFYNNEISEKSEIFDDQFSVERPDGSNFTLKIRSTKLEDSAMYFCASRGRRTEAFFGQGTRLTVV.

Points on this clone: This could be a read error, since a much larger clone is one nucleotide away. The CDR3 DNA reads as TGTGCCAGCAGCGACAGCAATCAGCCCCAGCATTTT. This encodes CASSDSNQPQHF. V and J are TRBV6-2 or TRBV6-3 and TRBJ1-5, with D unresolved. The CDR3 contains 12 residues. Trimming shortened V by 6 bases and J by 1 base, and 4 bases separated the two germline ends. CDR1 and CDR2 from the germline V gene are MNHEY and SVGEGT.

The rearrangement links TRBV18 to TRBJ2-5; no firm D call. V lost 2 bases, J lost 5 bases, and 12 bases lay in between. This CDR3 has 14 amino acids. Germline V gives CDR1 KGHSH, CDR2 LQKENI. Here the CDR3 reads CASSPSLLTETQYF. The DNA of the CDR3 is TGTGCCAGCTCACCATCCCTCCTCACGGAGACCCAGTACTTC. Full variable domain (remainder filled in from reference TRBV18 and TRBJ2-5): NAGVMQNPRHLVRRRGQEARLRCSPMKGHSHVYWYRQLPEEGLKFMVYLQKENIIDESGMPKERFSAEFPKEGPSILRIQQVVRGDSAAYFCASSPSLLTETQYFGPGTRLLVL.

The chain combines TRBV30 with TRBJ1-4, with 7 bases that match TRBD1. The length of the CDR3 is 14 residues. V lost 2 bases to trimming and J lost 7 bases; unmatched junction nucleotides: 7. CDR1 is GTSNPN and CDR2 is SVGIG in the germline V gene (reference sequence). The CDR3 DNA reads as TGTGCCTGGAGTCCAGACAGGGTTGGTGAAAAACTGTTTTTT. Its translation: CAWSPDRVGEKLFF.

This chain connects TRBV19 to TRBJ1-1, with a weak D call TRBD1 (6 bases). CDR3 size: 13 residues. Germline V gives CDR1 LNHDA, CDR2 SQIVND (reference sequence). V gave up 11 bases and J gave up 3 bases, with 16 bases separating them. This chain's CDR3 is CASRGGLHTEAFF. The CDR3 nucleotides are TGTGCCTCCAGGGGAGGTTTGCACACTGAAGCTTTCTTT.

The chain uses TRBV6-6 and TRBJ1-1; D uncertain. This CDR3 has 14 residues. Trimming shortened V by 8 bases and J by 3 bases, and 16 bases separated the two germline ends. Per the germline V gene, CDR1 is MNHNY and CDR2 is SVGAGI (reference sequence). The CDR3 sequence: CASSLPGWDTEAFF. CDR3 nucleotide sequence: TGTGCCAGCTCACTACCGGGGTGGGACACTGAAGCTTTCTTT.